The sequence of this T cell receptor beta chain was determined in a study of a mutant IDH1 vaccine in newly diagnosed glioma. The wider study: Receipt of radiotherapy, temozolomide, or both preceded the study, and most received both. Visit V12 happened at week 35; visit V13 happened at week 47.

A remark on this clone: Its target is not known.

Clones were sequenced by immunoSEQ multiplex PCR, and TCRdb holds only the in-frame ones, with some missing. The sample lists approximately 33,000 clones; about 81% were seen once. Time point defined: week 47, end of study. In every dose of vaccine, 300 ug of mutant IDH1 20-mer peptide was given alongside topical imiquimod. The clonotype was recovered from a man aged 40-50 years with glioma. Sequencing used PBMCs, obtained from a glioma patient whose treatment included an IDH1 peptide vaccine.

This chain's CDR3 is CASSLTGAGDTQYF. The CDR3, as DNA: TGTGCCAGCAGCTTGACGGGAGCCGGAGATACGCAGTATTTT. The chain carries TRBV11-3 and TRBJ2-3; a possible D gene is TRBD2 (6 bases). This CDR3 region has 14 residues. The germline V and J ends were trimmed by 3 bases and 5 bases, with 12 bases remaining between them. From germline, CDR1 is SGHNT and CDR2 YENEEA.